These 15 T cell receptor beta chains were all obtained from the same sample, sequenced in a study of T cells in localized non-small cell lung cancer. Using immunoSEQ multiplex PCR, the repertoire was profiled, and TCRdb retains in-frame clones only, with some absent. The sample holds about 46,000 clones, 81% seen once. Sequences were derived from peripheral blood mononuclear cells, sampled before any cancer treatment. All receptors derive from a man aged 35-75 years with stage III lung adenocarcinoma.

This chain links TRBV4-2 with TRBJ2-5; D possibly matches TRBD1 or TRBD2 (5 bases each). Per the germline V gene, CDR1 is LGHNA and CDR2 is YNFKEQ. This CDR3 contains 14 residues. Trimming took off 4 bases at V and 5 bases at J, with 14 bases between the two ends. The CDR3 DNA is TGTGCCAGCAGCCCGGGGACCAGAGGGGAGACCCAGTACTTC. Translation gives CASSPGTRGETQYF.

This clone occurred a few times. The CDR3 sequence: CAWSWLYEQYF. The CDR3 DNA is TGTGCCTGGAGTTGGCTCTACGAGCAGTACTTC. The gene calls are TRBV30 and TRBJ2-7; D gene uncertain. The CDR3 has 11 residues. Trimming pared 2 bases from V and 3 bases from J, leaving 5 bases between. Germline values: CDR1 GTSNPN, CDR2 SVGIG (reference sequence).

This rearrangement joins TRBV10-1 to TRBJ2-1; D perhaps matches TRBD2 (7 bases). The CDR3 is 15 residues long. CDR1 is WNHNN, CDR2 SYGVQD, per germline (reference sequence). V was clipped by 4 bases and J by 10 bases, with 20 bases between them. The CDR3 nucleotides are TGCGCCAGCAGTGGGTCCCGAGGGGGGGTAGCGGAGCAGTTCTTC. This translates into CASSGSRGGVAEQFF.

This rearrangement joins TRBV5-1 to TRBJ1-5, with 7 positions matching TRBD1. CDR1 SGHRS and CDR2 YFSETQ come from the germline V gene. The ends lost 0 bases at V and 7 bases at J; junction bases unmatched: 4. CDR3 length: 14 residues. CDR3 bases: TGCGCCAGCAGCTTGGCCCCAGGGGGGCAGCCCCAGCATTTT. Its translation is CASSLAPGGQPQHF.

The chain links TRBV13 to TRBJ2-3; D not certain. Germline CDR1 reads PRHDT; CDR2 reads FYEKMQ (reference sequence). V gave up 1 base and J gave up 0 bases, with 8 bases separating them. This CDR3 contains 15 residues. The CDR3 reads CASSLVTASTDTQYF. The CDR3 DNA reads as TGTGCCAGCAGCTTAGTAACAGCTAGCACAGATACGCAGTATTTT.

The CDR3 DNA is TGTGCCAGCACTCTGCGCTCTATGGGACACGCAGACTCCTACGAGCAGTACTTC. Protein: CASTLRSMGHADSYEQYF. V is TRBV2 and J is TRBJ2-7, with D tentatively TRBD1 (6 bases). Germline lookup yields CDR1 SNHLY and CDR2 FYNNEI. This CDR3 contains 18 residues. The germline V and J ends were trimmed by 7 bases and 0 bases, with 25 bases remaining between them.

In this sample, this clone is medium-sized (0.01 to 0.1%). V is TRBV9 and J is TRBJ1-2, with TRBD1 identical over 7 bases. Germline V gives CDR1 SGDLS, CDR2 YYNGEE. Trimming removed 0 bases from V and 2 bases from J; junction bases left unmatched: 4. The CDR3 extends over 15 amino acids. CDR3 amino acids: CASSVGRGENYGYTF. The CDR3 region has the DNA TGTGCCAGCAGCGTAGGCAGGGGGGAAAACTATGGCTACACCTTC.

This clone came up once. The J gene is TRBJ1-4, the V gene TRBV29-1, with D perhaps matching TRBD1 (6 bases). The CDR3 spans 13 residues. Trimming took 6 bases from V and 6 from J, leaving 14 bases between them. In germline, CDR1 is SQVTM, CDR2 ANQGSEA. Here the CDR3 reads CSVEQGPYEKLFF. CDR3 DNA: TGCAGCGTGGAACAGGGCCCTTATGAAAAACTGTTTTTT.

This clone was picked up one time. The chain combines TRBV7-3 with TRBJ2-7, with 7 bases that match TRBD2. The CDR3 has 15 residues. Germline assignment: CDR1 SGHTA and CDR2 FQGTGA. V shed 5 bases, J shed 7 bases, and the junction held 14 bases outside the gene matches. Here the CDR3 DNA reads TGTGCCAGCAGCCCCACGGAGAGCGGGGTCAATGAGCAGTACTTC. As protein: CASSPTESGVNEQYF.

The CDR3 here is CSVAQTINTGELFF. DNA for the CDR3: TGCAGCGTTGCACAGACTATCAACACCGGGGAGCTGTTTTTT. V usage is TRBV29-1 and J usage is TRBJ2-2, with a tentative D call TRBD2 (5 bases). The CDR3 covers 14 residues. The V end was cut by 4 bases, the J end by 2 bases, with 11 bases between. From germline, CDR1 is SQVTM and CDR2 ANQGSEA.

The rearrangement links TRBV29-1 to TRBJ2-7; TRBD2 aligns across 10 bases. Germline V gives CDR1 SQVTM, CDR2 ANQGSEA. Trimming cost V 0 bases and J 4 bases; bases outside gene matches: 3. The CDR3 runs 14 residues. In nucleotides, the CDR3 is TGCAGCGTTGAAGATAGAGCGGGGGGGTACGAGCAGTACTTC. This sequence encodes CSVEDRAGGYEQYF.

The chain uses TRBV2 and TRBJ2-7; D is tentatively TRBD1 or TRBD2 (5 bases each). V was pared by 8 bases and J by 6 bases, with 11 bases between. The CDR3 runs 11 residues. Germline V gene lookup returns CDR1 SNHLY and CDR2 FYNNEI. The chain's CDR3 is CASLRGVEQYF. The CDR3 bases are TGTGCCAGCCTTCGGGGCGTCGAGCAGTACTTC. The full variable domain, its missing parts supplied by reference TRBV2 and TRBJ2-7, is EPEVTQTPSHQVTQMGQEVILRCVPISNHLYFYWYRQILGQKVEFLVSFYNNEISEKSEIFDDQFSVERPDGSNFTLKIRSTKLEDSAMYFCASLRGVEQYFGPGTRLTVT.

The V call is TRBV11-3, the J call TRBJ2-1; D ambiguous. The ends were cut back, 1 base at V and 5 bases at J, with 6 bases in the middle. CDR1 SGHNT and CDR2 YENEEA come from the germline V gene. The length of the CDR3 is 13 residues. The chain's CDR3 is CASSLAGDNEQFF. DNA for the CDR3: TGTGCCAGCAGCTTAGCAGGAGACAATGAGCAGTTCTTC.

The chain has TRBV2 and TRBJ2-3; possibly TRBD1 for D (6 bases). The CDR3 runs to 14 residues. Trimming cost V 4 bases and J 2 bases, with 10 bases left between them. CDR1 and CDR2 from the germline V gene are SNHLY and FYNNEI. The CDR3 region has the DNA TGTGCCAGCAGTGTTACAGGGCTCACAGATACGCAGTATTTT. Protein: CASSVTGLTDTQYF.

The rearrangement joins TRBV2 to TRBJ2-3; 7 bases fit TRBD1. J lost 0 bases, V lost 5 bases, and 11 bases had no gene match. This CDR3 contains 17 residues. The germline V gene encodes CDR1 SNHLY and CDR2 FYNNEI. Written as DNA, the CDR3 is TGTGCCAGCAGTACCCACGCGACAGGGTCAAGCACAGATACGCAGTATTTT. It is translated as CASSTHATGSSTDTQYF.